This T cell receptor beta chain was captured by sequencing in a study of a mutant IDH1 vaccine in newly diagnosed glioma. For the study at large: A roughly 62% male, approximately 40% female split and a mean age of roughly 44 years characterized treated patients. The therapy given earlier, which was standard therapy, consisted of radiotherapy, temozolomide, or both, and most of the patients received both.

The CDR3 spans 15 residues. Germline loops: CDR1 KGHSH, CDR2 LQKENI. Between the trimmed V and J ends, which lost 0 bases and 2 bases, there was a span of 10 bases. Time point here: baseline, week 1 (first vaccination visit). Described treatment: pre-vaccination baseline after standard-of-care therapy. The study enrolled donors with new WHO grade 3 or 4 IDH1-mutant, ATRX-lost astrocytomas. Some clones are missing from TCRdb's copy, which holds only in-frame ones; the method was immunoSEQ multiplex PCR. The table has around 88,000 clones, roughly 78% seen once. The receptor comes from a middle-aged man with glioma. Here the sequenced sample was PBMCs, taken from a glioma patient treated with radiotherapy, temozolomide or both. The chain couples TRBV18 to TRBJ2-5, with TRBD2 as a possible D gene (5 bases). The CDR3 sequence is CASSPPGLVQETQYF. CDR3 nucleotides: TGTGCCAGCTCACCACCTGGACTGGTACAAGAGACCCAGTACTTC.